The rows below give T cell receptor beta chains drawn from one sample of a study of early T cells in non-severe SARS-CoV-2 infection. TCRdb analysed the 5' RACE reads with MiXCR anew, one entry per CDR3 protein. The table has roughly 63,000 distinct CDR3 sequences, about an eighth seen once. Sequencing was performed on whole blood. These receptors were collected from an adult who was a healthcare worker with PCR-confirmed SARS-CoV-2 infection or an uninfected control (not recorded which). The CDR3 runs from the conserved cysteine through the conserved F or W. Fields, in order: J gene, clone size, D gene, V gene, CDR3 DNA, CDR3 protein. A D gene is named only where the DNA matches it firmly. The size of a clone is reported for some rows only, either as once, few or many, or as a class for expanded clones.

>TRBJ1-4|few|TRBD1|TRBV3-1
TGTGCCAGCAGCCAGACAGGGGGAGAACGGGAAAAACTGTTTTTT
CASSQTGGEREKLFF
>TRBJ2-3|many|NA|TRBV2
TGTGCCAGCAGTGCCCGAATGGGGGTAACAGATACGCAGTATTTT
CASSARMGVTDTQYF
>TRBJ2-1|many|TRBD1|TRBV18
TGTGCCAGCTCACCACGGCAAGGGGGCGGTGAGCAGTTCTTC
CASSPRQGGGEQFF
>TRBJ1-1|few|NA|TRBV25-1
TGTGCCAGCAGTGAATTAGGGGCCACTGAAGCTTTCTTT
CASSELGATEAFF
>TRBJ2-3|NA|TRBD2|TRBV5-4
TGTGCCAGCAGCCTACGGGGGGCTAGCGGGAGGTTCACAGATACGCAGTATTTT
CASSLRGASGRFTDTQYF
>TRBJ2-7|NA|NA|TRBV6-5
TGTGCCAGCACCTCACGAAGGGGGAGTTTCTACGAGCAGTACTTC
CASTSRRGSFYEQYF
>TRBJ2-1|NA|NA|TRBV2
TGTGCCAGCGGGACGGGATCCAACAATGAGCAGTTCTTC
CASGTGSNNEQFF
>TRBJ2-3|NA|TRBD2|TRBV20-1
TGCAGTGCCGTACTAGCGGGAGTATCAACAGATACGCAGTATTTT
CSAVLAGVSTDTQYF
>TRBJ1-5|NA|NA|TRBV7-8
TGTGCCAGCAGTTTTAATAGTATCGGGAATCAGCCCCAGCATTTT
CASSFNSIGNQPQHF
>TRBJ1-6|few|NA|TRBV12-3/TRBV12-4
TGTGCCAGCAGTTTTACTCGACCTCCCCTCCACTTT
CASSFTRPPLHF
>TRBJ2-3|few|NA|TRBV11-2
TGTGCCAGCAGCTTCGGGCCCCTGTCAGATACGCAGTATTTT
CASSFGPLSDTQYF
>TRBJ2-7|NA|TRBD1|TRBV7-8
TGTGCCAGCAGCTCGGTCCGGGACAGGGTCTACGAGCAGTACTTC
CASSSVRDRVYEQYF
>TRBJ2-3|NA|TRBD2|TRBV11-2
TGTGCCAGCAGCCCCATGCGACTGAGCGGGATTACAGATACGCAGTATTTT
CASSPMRLSGITDTQYF
>TRBJ2-7|NA|NA|TRBV29-1
TGCAGCGTTGTAGTCAGACCCTACGAGCAGTACTTC
CSVVVRPYEQYF
>TRBJ2-3|NA|NA|TRBV7-2
TGTGCCAGCAGCTTCAATAGGCGGGATACGCAGTATTTT
CASSFNRRDTQYF
>TRBJ1-2|NA|TRBD1|TRBV5-5
TGTGCCAGCACCCCGGACAGGTTCTATGGCTACACCTTC
CASTPDRFYGYTF
>TRBJ2-1|many|NA|TRBV28
TGTGCCAGCAGACAAAGTCCCCTCTCCTACAATGAGCAGTTCTTC
CASRQSPLSYNEQFF
>TRBJ2-2|NA|NA|TRBV12-3/TRBV12-4
TGTGCCAGCAGTAGGGGAGCAGCGAACACCGGGGAGCTGTTTTTT
CASSRGAANTGELFF
>TRBJ2-3|few|TRBD2|TRBV29-1
TGCAGCACCAGAGGGAGCGGGAGGTCTCCAGATACGCAGTATTTT
CSTRGSGRSPDTQYF
>TRBJ1-1|medium-sized|NA|TRBV7-8
TGTGCCAGCAGCTTAGAGGGGAACACTGAAGCTTTCTTT
CASSLEGNTEAFF
>TRBJ2-2|many|NA|TRBV7-3
TGTGCCAGCAGCTTAGGGACCCTCACCGGGGAGCTGTTTTTT
CASSLGTLTGELFF
>TRBJ2-3|NA|TRBD2|TRBV28
TGTGCCAGCAGCTTACGGACTAGCGGGAGTTTAGCAGATACGCAGTATTTT
CASSLRTSGSLADTQYF
>TRBJ2-3|NA|TRBD1|TRBV24-1
TGTGCCACCAGTGATTTCACCGGGACCAAGGGACAGGGAGCTGATACGCAGTATTTT
CATSDFTGTKGQGADTQYF
>TRBJ2-7|NA|TRBD2|TRBV20-1
TGCAGTGCTAGTTTCCCGGCCGGGACTAGGGACTCCTACGAGCAGTACTTC
CSASFPAGTRDSYEQYF
>TRBJ2-5|many|TRBD1|TRBV7-8
TGTGCCAGCAGCTTAACAGGGGTACAAGAGACCCAGTACTTC
CASSLTGVQETQYF
>TRBJ2-1|many|TRBD2|TRBV7-3
TGTGCCAGCAGCCGCGGACTAGCGGGAGCAAATGAGCAGTTCTTC
CASSRGLAGANEQFF
>TRBJ2-3|few|TRBD2|TRBV4-2
TGTGCCAGCAGCCCGGTGGTAGCGGGAAGCCCTAATACGCAGTATTTT
CASSPVVAGSPNTQYF
>TRBJ1-5|many|NA|TRBV12-3/TRBV12-4
TGTGCCAGCAGCCATGTATTCAGGGGCAATCAGCCCCAGCATTTT
CASSHVFRGNQPQHF
>TRBJ1-6|NA|NA|TRBV7-2
TGTGCCAGCAGCTTAGATGCAGACTATAATTCACCCCTCCACTTT
CASSLDADYNSPLHF
>TRBJ1-2|few|TRBD1|TRBV10-2
TGCGCCAGCAGTGAGTCTATAGGGGGCAGTGGCTACACCTTC
CASSESIGGSGYTF
>TRBJ2-7|many|TRBD2|TRBV7-9
TGTGCCAGCAGCTTTCTAGCGGGTCCTTCCTACGAGCAGTACTTC
CASSFLAGPSYEQYF
>TRBJ2-3|many|NA|TRBV11-2
TGTGCCAGCAGCCCCGGGACTAGCACAGATACGCAGTATTTT
CASSPGTSTDTQYF
>TRBJ2-2|NA|TRBD2|TRBV5-1
TGCGCCAGCAGCCAGAAGGGGACTACAGTCGGCACCGGGGAGCTGTTTTTT
CASSQKGTTVGTGELFF
>TRBJ1-6|many|NA|TRBV25-1
TGTGCCAGCAGTAGAACCGGGGAGAATTCACCCCTCCACTTT
CASSRTGENSPLHF
>TRBJ2-2|many|TRBD1|TRBV29-1
TGCAGCGCCCTGGACAGGGGGTTGAGCGGGGAGCTGTTTTTT
CSALDRGLSGELFF
>TRBJ2-1|many|NA|TRBV7-9
TGTGCCAGCAGCTCCGGAACCTACAATGAGCAGTTCTTC
CASSSGTYNEQFF
>TRBJ1-2|NA|NA|TRBV21-1
TGTGCCAGCTCAGAGGGTAACTATGGCTACACCTTC
CASSEGNYGYTF
>TRBJ2-5|few|TRBD2|TRBV10-1
TGCGCCAGCAGTGCGGGCGGGAGGCCCCAAGAGACCCAGTACTTC
CASSAGGRPQETQYF
>TRBJ2-1|few|TRBD1|TRBV2
TGTGCCAGCAGTAGACAGGGGGCGAGCAACAATGAGCAGTTCTTC
CASSRQGASNNEQFF
>TRBJ2-3|few|TRBD2|TRBV20-1
TGCAGTGCTAGGCCCCTGGCGGGAGGGGCTCCAGATACGCAGTATTTT
CSARPLAGGAPDTQYF
>TRBJ1-5|NA|NA|TRBV12-3/TRBV12-4
TGTGCCAGCAGTTTAGGTGACATCGGGGATCAGCCCCAGCATTTT
CASSLGDIGDQPQHF
>TRBJ1-5|NA|NA|TRBV4-1
TGCGCCAGCAGCCCGGTAGGAGGGAGCAATCAGCCCCAGCATTTT
CASSPVGGSNQPQHF
>TRBJ2-3|many|TRBD2|TRBV9
TGTGCCAGCAGCGCGGGACTAGCGGAAGTCACAGATACGCAGTATTTT
CASSAGLAEVTDTQYF
>TRBJ2-1|NA|TRBD2|TRBV6-5
TGTGCCAGCAGTTACTCCGGACTAGCGGAGCAGTTCTTC
CASSYSGLAEQFF
>TRBJ1-2|NA|NA|TRBV28
TGTGCCAGCAGTTCGTTATGGGCCAAGAATGGCTACACCTTC
CASSSLWAKNGYTF
>TRBJ2-7|few|TRBD2|TRBV4-1
TGCGCCAGCAGCCAAGACGATGGACTAGCGGGAGGGTACGAGCAGTACTTC
CASSQDDGLAGGYEQYF
>TRBJ1-5|many|NA|TRBV5-5
TGTGCCAGCAGTCGACCAAATCAGCCCCAGCATTTT
CASSRPNQPQHF
>TRBJ2-3|NA|NA|TRBV7-9
TGTGCCAGCAGCTTAGGGGGTCCCAATACGCAGTATTTT
CASSLGGPNTQYF
>TRBJ2-1|few|TRBD2|TRBV10-3
TGTGCCATCAGTGAGGGGAGGGACGCTTACAATGAGCAGTTCTTC
CAISEGRDAYNEQFF
>TRBJ2-5|once|TRBD1|TRBV5-4
TGTGCCAGCAGTCTGGGACAGAGCAAAGAGACCCAGTACTTC
CASSLGQSKETQYF
>TRBJ1-5|many|NA|TRBV27
TGTGCCAGCAGCGAATGGCAGGGTCAGAATCAGCCCCAGCATTTT
CASSEWQGQNQPQHF
>TRBJ2-7|NA|NA|TRBV7-9
TGTGCCAGCAGCAAAGAGGGGAACGAGCAGTACTTC
CASSKEGNEQYF
>TRBJ2-4|NA|NA|TRBV28
TGTGCCAGCAGTTTATGGCAGGGCTCCCTAGCCAAAAACATTCAGTACTTC
CASSLWQGSLAKNIQYF
>TRBJ2-1|NA|NA|TRBV29-1
TGCAGCGCCCTAGTCAATCCGAGCTCCTACAATGAGCAGTTCTTC
CSALVNPSSYNEQFF